A selection of T cell receptor beta chains follows, all from one sample in a study of CD4 and CD8 cells across lung adenocarcinoma regions. TCRdb re-analysed the PCR reads in MiXCR, keeping a single row per CDR3 protein. The data contain approximately 9,100 distinct CDR3 sequences, roughly half of them seen just once; the ten biggest clones take up approximately 17%. Material: CD4+ T cells from the margin of a lung tumor. Source of these receptors: a male donor with lung adenocarcinoma. The CD4 and CD8 labels of this study may be unreliable. Both conserved end residues are part of each CDR3. Each record gives: V gene, J gene, D gene, clone size, CDR3 protein, CDR3 DNA. A D gene is named only where the DNA matches it firmly. Clone sizes are given selectively: once, few, many, or a class where the clone is expanded.

v_gene: TRBV6-1
j_gene: TRBJ2-3
d_gene: .
abundance: .
CDR3aa: CASRTGVGGGGPDTQYF
CDR3nt: TGTGCCAGCAGGACGGGCGTAGGGGGGGGTGGCCCAGATACGCAGTACTTT

v_gene: TRBV6-1
j_gene: TRBJ1-2
d_gene: TRBD1
abundance: medium-sized
CDR3aa: CASRPGGFSYGYTF
CDR3nt: TGTGCCAGCAGGCCAGGGGGCTTTAGCTATGGCTACACCTTC

v_gene: TRBV11-3
j_gene: TRBJ2-1
d_gene: TRBD2
abundance: medium-sized
CDR3aa: CASSLGLAGLPDNEQFF
CDR3nt: TGTGCCAGCAGCTTAGGGCTAGCGGGTCTCCCGGACAATGAGCAGTTCTTC

v_gene: TRBV7-2
j_gene: TRBJ2-4
d_gene: TRBD2
abundance: medium-sized
CDR3aa: CASSLGLAGENIQYF
CDR3nt: TGTGCCAGCAGCTTAGGACTAGCGGGGGAAAACATTCAGTACTTC

v_gene: TRBV20-1
j_gene: TRBJ2-5
d_gene: .
abundance: few
CDR3aa: CSAPTDIEETQYF
CDR3nt: TGCAGTGCTCCCACAGACATAGAAGAGACCCAGTACTTC

v_gene: TRBV4-1
j_gene: TRBJ2-1
d_gene: .
abundance: many
CDR3aa: CASSQVAVRVRYEQFF
CDR3nt: TGCGCCAGCAGCCAAGTGGCTGTCAGGGTACGGTATGAGCAGTTCTTC

v_gene: TRBV5-1
j_gene: TRBJ2-2
d_gene: .
abundance: .
CDR3aa: CASSPMGTGELFF
CDR3nt: TGCGCCAGCAGCCCCATGGGCACCGGGGAGCTGTTTTTT

v_gene: TRBV6-1
j_gene: TRBJ2-4
d_gene: .
abundance: .
CDR3aa: CASSEFIGNIQYF
CDR3nt: TGTGCCAGCAGTGAGTTTATCGGGAACATTCAGTACTTC

v_gene: TRBV6-1
j_gene: TRBJ2-5
d_gene: TRBD2
abundance: .
CDR3aa: CASNQAGGPETQYF
CDR3nt: TGTGCCAGCAACCAGGCGGGAGGGCCAGAGACCCAGTACTTC

v_gene: TRBV27
j_gene: TRBJ2-1
d_gene: TRBD2
abundance: many
CDR3aa: CASSPSSGNHNEQFF
CDR3nt: TGTGCCAGCAGTCCATCTAGCGGGAATCACAATGAGCAGTTCTTC

v_gene: TRBV6-4
j_gene: TRBJ2-3
d_gene: .
abundance: many
CDR3aa: CASSSGDTDTQYF
CDR3nt: TGTGCCAGCAGTTCCGGTGACACAGATACGCAGTATTTT

v_gene: TRBV27
j_gene: TRBJ2-2
d_gene: .
abundance: .
CDR3aa: CASSLLPSNTGELFF
CDR3nt: TGTGCCAGCAGCCTCCTACCCTCAAACACCGGGGAGCTGTTTTTT

v_gene: TRBV6-5
j_gene: TRBJ2-3
d_gene: .
abundance: .
CDR3aa: CASSYSLTGAQTDTQYF
CDR3nt: TGTGCCAGCAGTTACTCGCTTACGGGGGCGCAGACAGATACGCAGTATTTT

v_gene: TRBV6-2/TRBV6-3
j_gene: TRBJ1-5
d_gene: .
abundance: .
CDR3aa: CASSWVETGPQHF
CDR3nt: TGTGCCAGCAGTTGGGTAGAAACTGGGCCCCAGCATTTT

v_gene: TRBV6-1
j_gene: TRBJ2-4
d_gene: .
abundance: .
CDR3aa: CGGWGPLGENMQYF
CDR3nt: TGTGGCGGCTGGGGGCCGCTTGGGGAAAACATGCAGTACTTC

v_gene: TRBV6-1
j_gene: TRBJ2-7
d_gene: TRBD2
abundance: many
CDR3aa: CASREAGGGGEQYF
CDR3nt: TGTGCCAGCAGGGAGGCTGGGGGGGGGGGCGAGCAGTACTTC

v_gene: TRBV7-7
j_gene: TRBJ2-7
d_gene: TRBD1
abundance: .
CDR3aa: CASSSGQGDEQYF
CDR3nt: TGTGCTAGCAGCTCGGGACAGGGCGACGAGCAGTACTTC

v_gene: TRBV6-1
j_gene: TRBJ2-7
d_gene: .
abundance: many
CDR3aa: CASRQGGSSYEQYF
CDR3nt: TGTGCCAGCAGGCAAGGGGGGAGCTCCTACGAGCAGTACTTC

v_gene: TRBV7-2
j_gene: TRBJ2-7
d_gene: .
abundance: medium-sized
CDR3aa: CASSFQPYTYEQYF
CDR3nt: TGTGCCAGCAGCTTTCAACCATACACCTACGAGCAGTACTTC

v_gene: TRBV6-1
j_gene: TRBJ1-6
d_gene: .
abundance: medium-sized
CDR3aa: CASSDSYNSPLHF
CDR3nt: TGTGCCAGCAGTGACAGTTATAATTCACCCCTCCACTTT

v_gene: TRBV14
j_gene: TRBJ2-1
d_gene: .
abundance: .
CDR3aa: CASSPLGVLYNEQFF
CDR3nt: TGTGCCAGCAGCCCATTGGGCGTACTATACAATGAGCAGTTCTTC

v_gene: TRBV4-3
j_gene: TRBJ2-1
d_gene: .
abundance: .
CDR3aa: CASSQNYNEQLF
CDR3nt: TGCGCCAGCAGCCAAAACTACAATGAGCAGCTCTTC

v_gene: TRBV6-1
j_gene: TRBJ2-7
d_gene: .
abundance: once
CDR3aa: CASRRPGGAYEQYF
CDR3nt: TGTGCCAGCAGGCGCCCCGGGGGAGCCTACGAGCAGTACTTC

v_gene: TRBV10-3
j_gene: TRBJ2-4
d_gene: .
abundance: .
CDR3aa: CATGRGATDMQYF
CDR3nt: TGTGCCACGGGGCGGGGAGCCACAGATATGCAGTACTTC

v_gene: TRBV6-1
j_gene: TRBJ2-7
d_gene: TRBD2
abundance: .
CDR3aa: CASTGLAGGGEQYF
CDR3nt: TGTGCCAGCACCGGACTAGCGGGAGGTGGCGAGCAGTACTTC

v_gene: TRBV27
j_gene: TRBJ2-3
d_gene: TRBD2
abundance: .
CDR3aa: CASRSQVGGGTDTQYF
CDR3nt: TGTGCCAGCCGCTCACAAGTGGGAGGGGGCACAGATACGCAGTATTTT

v_gene: TRBV6-1
j_gene: TRBJ2-5
d_gene: TRBD1
abundance: .
CDR3aa: CASSRTGPETQYF
CDR3nt: TGTGCCAGCAGTCGGACAGGGCCGGAGACCCAGTACTTC

v_gene: TRBV7-2
j_gene: TRBJ2-3
d_gene: .
abundance: .
CDR3aa: CAITGGRYAVF
CDR3nt: TGTGCCATCACGGGGGGCAGATACGCAGTATTT

v_gene: TRBV5-3
j_gene: TRBJ2-7
d_gene: TRBD1
abundance: few
CDR3aa: CARSSPTGGSYEQYF
CDR3nt: TGTGCCAGAAGCTCACCAACAGGGGGCTCCTACGAGCAGTACTTC

v_gene: TRBV6-1
j_gene: TRBJ1-2
d_gene: .
abundance: once
CDR3aa: CASSEGQGGYGYTF
CDR3nt: TGTGCCAGCAGTGAAGGCCAGGGAGGCTATGGCTACACCTTC

v_gene: TRBV27
j_gene: TRBJ2-5
d_gene: .
abundance: .
CDR3aa: CASSPLWGGGHETQYF
CDR3nt: TGTGCCAGCAGTCCCCTGTGGGGGGGCGGGCATGAGACCCAGTACTTC

v_gene: TRBV6-1
j_gene: TRBJ2-3
d_gene: .
abundance: once
CDR3aa: CASSERRFEGTQYF
CDR3nt: TGTGCCAGCAGTGAACGGCGGTTCGAGGGTACGCAGTATTTT

v_gene: TRBV6-5
j_gene: TRBJ2-7
d_gene: .
abundance: .
CDR3aa: CASSSPVEQYF
CDR3nt: TGTGCCAGCAGTTCCCCGGTCGAGCAGTACTTC

v_gene: TRBV4-1
j_gene: TRBJ1-1
d_gene: .
abundance: few
CDR3aa: CASSQVGGLSTEAFF
CDR3nt: TGCGCCAGCAGCCAAGTGGGGGGTCTGAGCACTGAAGCTTTCTTT

v_gene: TRBV3-1
j_gene: TRBJ2-5
d_gene: .
abundance: .
CDR3aa: CASSQGSPGLEQYF
CDR3nt: TGTGCCAGCAGCCAAGGAAGTCCCGGGCTGGAGCAGTACTTC

v_gene: TRBV27
j_gene: TRBJ2-5
d_gene: .
abundance: .
CDR3aa: CASSFGGPQETQYF
CDR3nt: TGTGCCAGCAGTTTTGGGGGGCCCCAAGAGACCCAGTACTTC

v_gene: TRBV24-1
j_gene: TRBJ2-1
d_gene: .
abundance: medium-sized
CDR3aa: CATSDLGRAHNEQFF
CDR3nt: TGTGCCACCAGTGATTTGGGCAGAGCTCACAATGAGCAGTTCTTC

v_gene: TRBV10-1
j_gene: TRBJ2-7
d_gene: .
abundance: many
CDR3aa: CASIDLDPGRHEQYF
CDR3nt: TGCGCCAGCATAGATCTGGACCCGGGGCGGCACGAGCAGTACTTC

v_gene: TRBV20-1
j_gene: TRBJ2-7
d_gene: TRBD2
abundance: .
CDR3aa: CSVYLPGTSASYEQYF
CDR3nt: TGCAGTGTCTACCTTCCTGGGACTAGCGCGTCCTACGAGCAGTACTTC

v_gene: TRBV30
j_gene: TRBJ1-3
d_gene: .
abundance: .
CDR3aa: CAWSGGGSGNTIYF
CDR3nt: TGTGCCTGGAGCGGTGGGGGCTCTGGAAACACCATATATTTT

v_gene: TRBV27
j_gene: TRBJ1-2
d_gene: .
abundance: .
CDR3aa: CASRGIGGVNVNYGYTF
CDR3nt: TGTGCCAGCAGGGGGATAGGTGGAGTTAACGTTAACTATGGCTACACCTTC

v_gene: TRBV6-2/TRBV6-3
j_gene: TRBJ2-5
d_gene: .
abundance: .
CDR3aa: CASSYPATIQKQETQYF
CDR3nt: TGTGCCAGCAGTTACCCCGCAACCATACAGAAGCAAGAGACCCAGTACTTC

v_gene: TRBV4-1
j_gene: TRBJ2-2
d_gene: TRBD1
abundance: many
CDR3aa: CASSPRWGQGNTGELFF
CDR3nt: TGCGCCAGCAGCCCCAGGTGGGGACAGGGGAACACCGGGGAGCTGTTTTTT

v_gene: TRBV24-1
j_gene: TRBJ2-5
d_gene: .
abundance: .
CDR3aa: CATSDPDLAREQETQYF
CDR3nt: TGTGCCACCAGTGACCCCGATCTAGCGAGAGAACAAGAGACCCAGTACTTC

v_gene: TRBV27
j_gene: TRBJ1-1
d_gene: .
abundance: .
CDR3aa: CASRTANTEAFF
CDR3nt: TGTGCCAGCAGGACAGCCAACACTGAAGCTTTCTTT

v_gene: TRBV7-6
j_gene: TRBJ2-3
d_gene: TRBD2
abundance: .
CDR3aa: CASSPDSGRGTDTQYF
CDR3nt: TGTGCCAGCAGCCCTGACAGCGGGAGGGGCACAGATACGCAGTATTTT

v_gene: TRBV6-1
j_gene: TRBJ2-5
d_gene: .
abundance: .
CDR3aa: CASSEVASKETQYF
CDR3nt: TGTGCCAGCAGTGAAGTGGCTAGTAAAGAGACCCAGTACTTC

v_gene: TRBV7-2
j_gene: TRBJ1-5
d_gene: .
abundance: many
CDR3aa: CASSPRGAVRQHF
CDR3nt: TGTGCCAGCAGCCCGAGGGGGGCGGTCAGGCAGCATTTT

v_gene: TRBV27
j_gene: TRBJ1-1
d_gene: TRBD1
abundance: medium-sized
CDR3aa: CASSLPGTGNTEAFF
CDR3nt: TGTGCCAGCAGTTTACCCGGGACAGGGAACACTGAAGCTTTCTTT

v_gene: TRBV6-4
j_gene: TRBJ2-1
d_gene: .
abundance: many
CDR3aa: CASSPGQSYNEQFF
CDR3nt: TGTGCCAGCAGCCCCGGACAGAGTTACAATGAGCAGTTCTTC

v_gene: TRBV4-1
j_gene: TRBJ2-5
d_gene: .
abundance: .
CDR3aa: CASGGLGGRDKETQYF
CDR3nt: TGCGCCAGCGGGGGGCTCGGGGGCCGTGACAAAGAGACCCAGTACTTC

v_gene: TRBV3-1
j_gene: TRBJ2-1
d_gene: .
abundance: .
CDR3aa: CASSPDIYNEQFF
CDR3nt: TGTGCCAGCAGCCCGGACATCTACAATGAGCAGTTCTTC

v_gene: TRBV7-6
j_gene: TRBJ2-7
d_gene: .
abundance: many
CDR3aa: CASSADPGLTSYEQYF
CDR3nt: TGTGCCAGCAGCGCAGACCCGGGACTTACGTCCTACGAGCAGTACTTC

v_gene: TRBV6-1
j_gene: TRBJ2-3
d_gene: TRBD2
abundance: large
CDR3aa: CASRTAGLAVSTDTQYF
CDR3nt: TGTGCCAGCAGGACGGCCGGACTAGCGGTTAGCACAGATACGCAGTATTTT

v_gene: TRBV12-3/TRBV12-4
j_gene: TRBJ1-2
d_gene: .
abundance: .
CDR3aa: CASSQLSDYGYTF
CDR3nt: TGTGCCAGCAGCCAACTTAGTGACTATGGCTACACCTTC